This TCR beta chain was sequenced in a study of identifying expanded T cells in peripheral blood. Regarding the study as a whole: Across healthy donors, higher total template counts meant significantly greater approximately 2-week count variance.

As regards this clone: Its specificity is unknown.

CDR3 length: 15 amino acids. V was cut by 5 bases and J by 5 bases, with 13 bases left in between. Germline values: CDR1 SGHVS, CDR2 FNYEAQ. The repertoire was sequenced with immunoSEQ multiplex PCR; TCRdb's copy has only in-frame clones and lacks some. This table holds approximately 57,000 clones, more than 70% found once. During the collection period, no donor immune events like infections were recorded. This receptor was identified in a person aged 18 to 75 in good health. The sample consisted of blood. The chain carries TRBV7-6 and TRBJ1-6; perhaps TRBD1 as D (5 bases). CDR3 residues: CASSQRQTDNSPLHF. In nucleotides, the CDR3 is TGTGCCAGCAGCCAAAGACAGACCGATAATTCACCCCTCCACTTT.